The 11 T cell receptor beta chains below were found in one sample sequenced in a study of blood T cell repertoires in COVID-19. The protocol was immunoSEQ multiplex PCR, while the TCRdb copy is restricted to in-frame clones and leaves out a portion. This table has 150,000 or so clones, approximately 86% appearing once. The sequenced sample consisted of peripheral blood. Receptors originate from a woman aged 70 to 79 with acute or convalescent COVID-19.

The V gene is TRBV11-1, the J gene TRBJ2-3; D is ambiguous. Trimming removed 5 bases from V and 1 base from J, with 7 bases in between. This CDR3 has 13 amino acids. Germline V gene lookup returns CDR1 SGHAT and CDR2 FQDESV (reference sequence). This CDR3 is CASSTRGTDTQYF. CDR3 DNA: TGTGCCAGCAGCACCCGGGGCACAGATACGCAGTATTTT.

The chain has TRBV4-1 and TRBJ2-1; 12 nucleotides match TRBD2. In germline, CDR1 is MGHRA, CDR2 YSYEKL. The CDR3 totals 17 residues. V lost 4 bases and J lost 4; bases outside the gene matches: 8. This CDR3 reads CASSLRTSGVVYNEQFF. The CDR3 region has the DNA TGCGCCAGCAGCCTTCGGACTAGCGGGGTGGTTTACAATGAGCAGTTCTTC.

The CDR3 bases are TGTGCCAGCAGTAATAGACAGGGAAAGCAGTACGTC. Its protein is CASSNRQGKQYV. The rearrangement uses TRBV6-5 and TRBJ2-7; 7 bases line up with TRBD1. The V and J ends lost 5 bases and 8 bases, in that order; junction bases with no gene match: 6. CDR3 size: 12 residues. Germline assignment: CDR1 MNHEY and CDR2 SVGAGI.

The chain uses TRBV24-1 and TRBJ2-1, with 11 bases that match TRBD2. CDR1 is KGHDR and CDR2 is SFDVKD in the germline V gene. The CDR3 has 14 amino acids. The ends lost 6 bases at V and 6 bases at J; junction bases unmatched: 3. CDR3 bases: TGTGCCACCAGTTGGACTAGCGGGTCCAATGAGCAGTTCTTC. Its translation: CATSWTSGSNEQFF.

This chain connects TRBV5-1 to TRBJ2-5, with D maybe TRBD1 (6 bases). V was shortened by 4 bases and J by 0 bases, with 10 bases between the two germline ends. The V gene's germline CDR1 is SGHRS and CDR2 YFSETQ. CDR3 length: 14 amino acids. The CDR3 sequence is CASSVGTHQETQYF. CDR3 bases: TGCGCCAGCAGCGTCGGGACACACCAAGAGACCCAGTACTTC.

This clone was found once. The V and J genes are TRBV28 and TRBJ1-2, with D possibly being TRBD1 (6 bases). Germline assignment: CDR1 MDHEN and CDR2 SYDVKM. The CDR3 is 15 residues long. V lost 7 bases, J lost 8 bases, and 23 bases lay in between. This CDR3 reads CASTSGVYQIGGYTF. DNA for the CDR3: TGTGCCAGCACTTCAGGGGTGTATCAGATAGGAGGCTACACCTTC.

The CDR3 region is CASRAQGYTDTQYF. As DNA, the CDR3 is TGTGCCTCCCGGGCGCAGGGCTACACAGATACGCAGTATTTT. The chain couples TRBV19 to TRBJ2-3, with D possibly TRBD1 on 5 matching bases. The V end was cut by 11 bases, the J end by 2 bases, with 17 bases between. Per germline, CDR1 LNHDA and CDR2 SQIVND (reference sequence). This CDR3 is 14 amino acids long.

V and J are TRBV27 and TRBJ1-4, with D uncertain. The CDR3 has 10 amino acids. Germline values: CDR1 MNHEY, CDR2 SMNVEV (reference sequence). This chain's CDR3 is CVPRIQKLFF. CDR3 coding DNA: TGTGTCCCGAGAATCCAAAAACTGTTTTTT.

The chain links TRBV27 to TRBJ1-5; D possibly corresponds to TRBD1 (5 bases). The CDR3 sequence is 15 residues long. The germline CDR1 and CDR2 sequences are MNHEY and SMNVEV (reference sequence). With 6 bases removed from V and 0 bases from J, the gap between germline ends came to 12 bases. CDR3: CASRSTDYSNQPQHF. CDR3 DNA sequence: TGTGCCAGCAGGTCGACAGATTATAGCAATCAGCCCCAGCATTTT.

V is TRBV5-1 and J is TRBJ2-6, with 10 bases fitting TRBD1. The germline gives CDR1 SGHRS, CDR2 YFSETQ. Trimming at V came to 4 bases and at J to 1 base, leaving 8 bases not matched to a gene. The CDR3 has 18 amino acids. CDR3 DNA sequence: TGCGCCAGCAGCGCGACCCCGGGACAGGGGTCTGGGGCCAACGTCCTGACTTTC. Its protein is CASSATPGQGSGANVLTF.

This chain uses TRBV9 with TRBJ2-5, with D possibly matching TRBD1 (5 bases). Germline V gene data show CDR1 as SGDLS and CDR2 as YYNGEE. The CDR3 covers 14 residues. V lost 0 bases, J lost 5 bases, and 11 bases lay in between. The CDR3 sequence: CASSVDQGRETQYF. The CDR3, as DNA: TGTGCCAGCAGCGTAGACCAGGGCAGGGAGACCCAGTACTTC. The full variable domain, rest sourced from reference TRBV9 and TRBJ2-5, is DSGVTQTPKHLITATGQRVTLRCSPRSGDLSVYWYQQSLDQGLQFLIQYYNGEERAKGNILERFSAQQFPDLHSELNLSSLELGDSALYFCASSVDQGRETQYFGPGTRLLVL.